A few counts support the clone carrying this TCR beta chain. Its target is unknown. This specimen comes from a study of blood T cells in healthy people across ages. V was clipped by 6 bases and J by 3 bases; unmatched bases: 8. CDR3 size: 15 residues. Overall study findings and caveats: More naive CD4+ cells and higher diversity were found in long-lived than in aged donors. Estimates of total diversity, which came from one million sequenced T cells, were considered to be underestimates.

Then a second PCR, running about 7 to 11 cycles, was carried out with a sample-barcoded 5' primer and a J-beta primer mix. Using its own MiXCR run on the 5' RACE reads, TCRdb lists one record per CDR3 protein. The sample lists fewer than 2 million distinct CDR3 sequences, roughly two fifths seen once, with under 25% in the top ten. The sequenced material came from blood. The receptor was isolated from a human donor in good health. V is TRBV12-3 or TRBV12-4 and J is TRBJ2-7, with 10 bases identical to TRBD1. CDR3 sequence (DNA): TGTGCCAGCAGCCTAAGGACAGGGGGTTACTACGAGCAGTACTTC. The encoded protein is CASSLRTGGYYEQYF.